This T cell receptor (beta chain) was retrieved from a study of blood T cell repertoires in COVID-19. About the study: PBMCs, B-cell-depleted T cells, or T cells provided the cDNA or gDNA that made up the material.

The CDR3 runs to 15 residues. Germline V gene sequence: CDR1 LGHDT, CDR2 YNNKEL (reference sequence). Trimming cost V 3 bases and J 0 bases, with 9 bases left between them. In regard to this clone: This sample includes further DNA sequences coding for the same CDR3.

Data came from immunoSEQ multiplex PCR; TCRdb stores just in-frame clones and leaves some out. The sample holds 310,000 or so clones, around four fifths seen once. The sequence was obtained from a woman in her 50s with acute or convalescent COVID-19. The chain has TRBV3-1 (or the pseudogene TRBV3-2) and TRBJ1-3; weak D call: TRBD1 (6 bases). Sequencing input: peripheral blood. The CDR3 region is CASSQLDSSGNTIYF. The CDR3 DNA reads TGTGCCAGCAGCCAGTTGGACAGCTCTGGAAACACCATATATTTT.